Presented here are 17 T cell receptor beta chains from one specimen sequenced in a study of shared clonotypes between healthy human individuals. TCRdb's table, derived via immunoSEQ multiplex PCR, lists solely in-frame clones and lacks some. The sample lists approximately 840,000 clones, around 96% seen once, with about 0.25% in the top ten. It was CD45RO-negative cells, positively selected for CCR7, that made up naive CD8 cells, with terminally differentiated effector memory CD45RA+ cells excluded. The sequenced sample consisted of naive CD8+ T cells sorted from blood. These receptor sequences come from a man aged 30-40 years in good health.

CDR3 bases: TGTGCCAGCAGTTTAATCGGACAGGGGGCATCCTACGAGCAGTACTTC. Protein product: CASSLIGQGASYEQYF. The V and J genes are TRBV28 and TRBJ2-7, with TRBD1 identical over 11 bases. The V gene's germline CDR1 is MDHEN and CDR2 SYDVKM. The CDR3 length is 16 residues. After removal of 2 bases from V and 1 base from J, the junction contained 4 bases not matched to a gene.

The chain is built from TRBV5-5 and TRBJ2-7; TRBD2 matches at 13 bases. The V segment lost 0 bases and the J segment 4 bases; nucleotides outside the gene matches: 1. This CDR3 spans 15 amino acids. Germline V gene data show CDR1 as SGHKS and CDR2 as YYEKEE (reference sequence). The DNA for the CDR3 is TGTGCCAGCAGCTTGGGGACTAGCGGGAGATACGAGCAGTACTTC. Residues: CASSLGTSGRYEQYF.

The chain recombines TRBV7-9 with TRBJ2-5; D remains ambiguous. The CDR3 is 13 amino acids. V lost 10 bases and J 4 bases, leaving 16 bases between the germline ends. The germline V gene encodes CDR1 SEHNR and CDR2 FQNEAQ (reference sequence). The DNA for the CDR3 is TGTGCCAACTCGTGGGTGAATGGAGAGACCCAGTACTTC. Residues: CANSWVNGETQYF.

The V call is TRBV7-8, the J call TRBJ2-7; D is unresolved. The CDR3 consists of 11 residues. The V gene lost 7 bases and the J gene lost 5 bases, with 9 bases spanning the gap. From germline, CDR1 is SGHVS and CDR2 FQNEAQ. The CDR3, as DNA: TGTGCCAGCACGAAGGGTGACGAGCAGTACTTC. This codes for CASTKGDEQYF.

The CDR3 region is CASSLASGRNEQFF. The CDR3, as DNA: TGTGCCAGCAGCTTAGCTAGCGGGAGAAATGAGCAGTTCTTC. The chain couples TRBV7-2 to TRBJ2-1, with 9 bases identical to TRBD2. CDR1 and CDR2 from the germline V gene are SGHTA and FQGNSA. V gave up 0 bases and J gave up 7 bases; unmatched junction bases: 1. The CDR3 extends over 14 amino acids.

This rearrangement joins TRBV5-1 to TRBJ2-7; 8 nucleotides agree with TRBD1. CDR1 is SGHRS and CDR2 is YFSETQ in the germline V gene. Trimming removed 3 bases from V and 2 bases from J; junction bases left unmatched: 4. The CDR3 is 14 residues long. The CDR3 DNA reads TGCGCCAGCAGCTCTACAGGGGGAGCCTACGAGCAGTACTTC. It specifies CASSSTGGAYEQYF.

The chain links TRBV11-3 to TRBJ2-2, with D perhaps TRBD1 (6 bases). Germline CDR1 is SGHNT and CDR2 is YENEEA. The CDR3 contains 14 residues. Deletions cut 3 bases from V and 4 bases from J, with 9 bases between. CDR3 residues: CASSFTGSTGELFF. The CDR3 nucleotides are TGTGCCAGCAGCTTTACAGGGTCCACCGGGGAGCTGTTTTTT.

This clone was observed once. V gene TRBV7-8 combines with J gene TRBJ2-1, with D hard to call. V was pared by 1 base and J by 2 bases, with 9 bases between. Germline-derived CDR1 and CDR2 are SGHVS and FQNEAQ. The CDR3 runs 15 residues. CDR3 nucleotides: TGTGCCAGCAGCTTAGTGGTGGAGACCTACAATGAGCAGTTCTTC. Amino acids: CASSLVVETYNEQFF.

The rearrangement links TRBV27 to TRBJ2-5; the match to TRBD1 covers 11 bases. This CDR3 region has 18 residues. Trimming cost V 5 bases and J 5 bases; bases outside gene matches: 16. Germline lookup yields CDR1 MNHEY and CDR2 SMNVEV (reference sequence). CDR3 bases: TGTGCCAGCAGTCGCCTCCGCCAGGGACAGGGGGTCCCGGAGACCCAGTACTTC. It specifies CASSRLRQGQGVPETQYF.

The chain links TRBV27 to TRBJ2-7; 8 bases align to TRBD1. The V and J ends lost 0 bases and 0 bases, in that order; junction bases with no gene match: 4. This CDR3 region has 16 residues. CDR1 is MNHEY, CDR2 SMNVEV, per germline (reference sequence). The CDR3 nucleotides read TGTGCCAGCAGTTTATCTTGGGACAGGAACTCCTACGAGCAGTACTTC. The encoded protein is CASSLSWDRNSYEQYF.

This sequence joins TRBV19 and TRBJ2-1, with 11 bases lining up with TRBD2. In germline, CDR1 is LNHDA, CDR2 SQIVND (reference sequence). Trimming cost V 3 bases and J 10 bases; bases outside gene matches: 5. CDR3 length equals 14 residues. CDR3 amino acids: CASSIFGLAGEQFF. The CDR3 region has the DNA TGTGCCAGTAGTATCTTCGGACTAGCGGGCGAGCAGTTCTTC.

This clone occurred once. The chain recombines TRBV2 with TRBJ2-7; 14 bases fit TRBD2. The CDR3 has 15 amino acids. Losses at the gene ends were 6 bases for V and 7 bases for J; bases not matched to a gene: 8. CDR1 is SNHLY, CDR2 FYNNEI, per germline. The CDR3 DNA is TGTGCCAGCAGCGACCCCGGGACTAGCGGGAGTGAGCAGTACTTC. This encodes CASSDPGTSGSEQYF.

The chain has TRBV19 and TRBJ2-3; TRBD2 matches at 7 bases. CDR3 length: 13 amino acids. The V gene's germline CDR1 is LNHDA and CDR2 SQIVND (reference sequence). J was trimmed by 3 bases and V by 6 bases; bases with no gene match: 3. In nucleotides, the CDR3 is TGTGCCAGTAGGGCGGGAGCGACAGATACGCAGTATTTT. This gives the protein CASRAGATDTQYF.

J is TRBJ2-1 and V is TRBV18; TRBD2 matches 11 bases. Germline CDR1 is KGHSH and CDR2 is LQKENI. V was clipped by 2 bases and J by 6 bases; unmatched bases: 9. The CDR3 runs 17 residues. CDR3 loop: CASSPFGDSGRANEQFF. Written as DNA, the CDR3 is TGTGCCAGCTCACCATTTGGCGATAGCGGGAGGGCCAATGAGCAGTTCTTC.

The genes are TRBV29-1 and TRBJ2-5; no firm D call. The ends were cut back, 1 base at V and 3 bases at J, with 6 bases in the middle. In germline, CDR1 is SQVTM, CDR2 ANQGSEA. The CDR3 contains 12 residues. CDR3 in amino acids: CSVEGRKETQYF. The CDR3 DNA reads TGCAGCGTTGAAGGGCGGAAAGAGACCCAGTACTTC.

V is TRBV6-5 and J is TRBJ2-1; D not resolved. The CDR3 contains 13 residues. The germline V and J ends were trimmed by 6 bases and 6 bases, with 12 bases remaining between them. Germline V gene data show CDR1 as MNHEY and CDR2 as SVGAGI. DNA for the CDR3: TGTGCCAGCAGCCAGGCCTTATTCAATGAGCAGTTCTTC. Translating it yields CASSQALFNEQFF.

J is TRBJ2-3 and V is TRBV15, with 7 bases fitting TRBD1. This CDR3 contains 17 residues. V was pared by 0 bases and J by 5 bases, with 11 bases of the junction left unmatched. Germline V gene sequence: CDR1 LNHNV, CDR2 YYDKDF (reference sequence). The CDR3 DNA reads TGTGCCACCAGCAGAGATCCGGGCGAACAGGGGAGAGATACGCAGTATTTT. Protein product: CATSRDPGEQGRDTQYF.